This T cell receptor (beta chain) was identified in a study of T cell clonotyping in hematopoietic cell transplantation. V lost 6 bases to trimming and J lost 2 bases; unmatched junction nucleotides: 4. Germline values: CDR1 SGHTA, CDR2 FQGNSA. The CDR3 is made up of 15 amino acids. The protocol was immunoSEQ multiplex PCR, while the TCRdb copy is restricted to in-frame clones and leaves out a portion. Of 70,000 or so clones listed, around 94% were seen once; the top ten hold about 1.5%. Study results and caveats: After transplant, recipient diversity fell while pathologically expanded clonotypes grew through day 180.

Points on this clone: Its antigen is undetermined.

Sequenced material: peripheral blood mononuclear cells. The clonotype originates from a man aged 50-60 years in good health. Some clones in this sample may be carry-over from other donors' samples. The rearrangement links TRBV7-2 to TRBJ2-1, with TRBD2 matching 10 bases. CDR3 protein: CASSTTSGAYNEQFF. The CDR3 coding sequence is TGTGCCAGCAGTACAACTAGCGGGGCCTACAATGAGCAGTTCTTC.